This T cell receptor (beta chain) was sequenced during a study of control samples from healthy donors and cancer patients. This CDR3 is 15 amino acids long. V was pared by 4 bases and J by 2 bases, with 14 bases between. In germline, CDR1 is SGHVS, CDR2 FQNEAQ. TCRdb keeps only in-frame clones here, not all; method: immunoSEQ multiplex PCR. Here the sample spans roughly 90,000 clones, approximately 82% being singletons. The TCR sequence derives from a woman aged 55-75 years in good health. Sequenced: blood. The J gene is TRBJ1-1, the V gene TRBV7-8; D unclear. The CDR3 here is CASSSSPGINTEAFF. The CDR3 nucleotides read TGTGCCAGCAGCTCAAGTCCGGGAATCAACACTGAAGCTTTCTTT. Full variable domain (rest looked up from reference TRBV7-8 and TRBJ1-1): GAGVSQSPRYKVAKRGQDVALRCDPISGHVSLFWYQQALGQGPEFLTYFQNEAQLDKSGLPSDRFFAERPEGSVSTLKIQRTQQEDSAVYLCASSSSPGINTEAFFGQGTRLTVV.